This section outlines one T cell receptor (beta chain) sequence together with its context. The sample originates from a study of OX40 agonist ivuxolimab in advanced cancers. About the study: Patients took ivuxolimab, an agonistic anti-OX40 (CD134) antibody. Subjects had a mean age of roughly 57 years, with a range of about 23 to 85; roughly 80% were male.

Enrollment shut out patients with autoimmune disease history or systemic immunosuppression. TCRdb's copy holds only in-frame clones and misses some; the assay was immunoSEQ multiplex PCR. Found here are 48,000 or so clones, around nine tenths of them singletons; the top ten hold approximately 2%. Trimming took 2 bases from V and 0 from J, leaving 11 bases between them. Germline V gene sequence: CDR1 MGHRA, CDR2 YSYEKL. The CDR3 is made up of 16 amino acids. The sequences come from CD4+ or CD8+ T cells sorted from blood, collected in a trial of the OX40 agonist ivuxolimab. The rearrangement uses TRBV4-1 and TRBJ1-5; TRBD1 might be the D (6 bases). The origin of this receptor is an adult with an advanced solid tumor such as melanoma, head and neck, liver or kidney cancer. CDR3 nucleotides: TGCGCCAGCAGCCAAATGGGACACCTTAGCAATCAGCCCCAGCATTTT. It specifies CASSQMGHLSNQPQHF.